The rows below give T cell receptor beta chains drawn from one sample of a study of regulatory T cells in long-lasting Graves disease. TCRdb recomputed calls from the multiplex PCR reads with MiXCR, one row per CDR3 protein. The table records about 450,000 distinct CDR3 sequences, about 14% of them present only once. These data also formed part of another study, on T cells in Graves' hyperthyroidism and ophthalmopathy.

Here the sequenced sample was peripheral blood mononuclear cells (PBMCs), taken at new diagnosis, from a patient treated with antithyroid drugs. Every receptor here comes from a woman aged 45-60 years with Graves disease. The CDR3 runs from the conserved cysteine through the conserved F or W. A D gene is named only where the DNA matches it firmly. The size field is filled for only some rows; it gives once, few, many or a size class.

.,TRBJ1-2,.,TRBV4-2,TGTGCCAGCAGCCAAGATCCCAATAAACGTGGCTACACCTTC,CASSQDPNKRGYTF
TRBD2,TRBJ2-5,few,TRBV5-1,TGCGCCAGCAGCTTCTGGGGAGCGGGAGGCCCCCAAGAGACCCAGTACTTC,CASSFWGAGGPQETQYF
TRBD2,TRBJ2-7,many,TRBV30,TGTGCCTGGAGCCGGGAGGGATGGGAGCAGTACTTC,CAWSREGWEQYF
.,TRBJ1-6,.,TRBV18,TGTGCCAGCTCACCACCGTCTCAGGGGTTAAATTCACCCCTCCACTTT,CASSPPSQGLNSPLHF
TRBD2,TRBJ2-1,many,TRBV9,TGTGCCAGCAGCTACAGCGGGAATACTCACTCCTACAATGAGCAGTTCTTC,CASSYSGNTHSYNEQFF
.,TRBJ1-2,many,TRBV12-3/TRBV12-4,TGTGCCAGCAGTTCCCCAGGGCCCCCCCTTAACTATGGCTACACCTTC,CASSSPGPPLNYGYTF
TRBD2,TRBJ2-1,.,TRBV20-1,TGCAGTGCCAGGGCTAGCGGGAGGGCCTTCAATGAGCAGTTCTTC,CSARASGRAFNEQFF
.,TRBJ1-2,many,TRBV12-3/TRBV12-4,TGTGCCAGCAGTTTTGTGACAGGCTATGGCTACACCTTC,CASSFVTGYGYTF
TRBD2,TRBJ2-7,once,TRBV7-6,TGTGCCAGCAGCTTAGAGGCGGGACTAGCGGGCGAGCAGTACTTC,CASSLEAGLAGEQYF
TRBD2,TRBJ2-7,.,TRBV7-9,TGTGCCAGCAGCTTAGCTCCTAGCGGGATAACCTACGAGCAGTACTTC,CASSLAPSGITYEQYF
TRBD2,TRBJ2-2,many,TRBV27,TGTGCCAGCAGTTTCCTAGCGGGAGGGCGTACCGGGGAGCTGTTTTTT,CASSFLAGGRTGELFF